Listed here are 30 T cell receptor beta chains from one sample, sequenced in a study of vaccination and CD4 T cells after COVID-19. Treatment of the sample: approximately nine-day PBMC culture with coronavirus spike peptide pools or control peptides (ViraFEST assay). Sequencing of cultured CD4+ T cell DNA used the Oncomine TCR Beta short-read assay. Each CDR3 protein is one row after TCRdb ran MiXCR on the PCR reads. The profile shows 20,000 to 25,000 distinct CDR3 sequences, around 42% of them singletons. No cognate antigen is known for these TCRs. The sequencing used CD4+ T cells from blood, cultured in vitro, collected before SARS-CoV-2 vaccination. Source of these receptors: a human donor who received a COVID-19 vaccine.

This clonotype was observed once. The rearrangement links TRBV20-1 to TRBJ1-2; D unclear. The CDR3 spans 12 residues. CDR1 is DFQATT and CDR2 is SNEGSKA in the germline V gene (reference sequence). V was cut by 1 base and J by 8 bases, with 11 bases left in between. The CDR3 region is CSARGRVWGYTF. The CDR3, as DNA: TGCAGTGCTAGAGGGCGAGTGTGGGGCTACACCTTC.

This clonotype was counted a few times. This chain joins TRBV6-1 and TRBJ1-2; D is perhaps TRBD1 (5 bases). V lost 5 bases and J lost 4, with 11 bases in between. This CDR3 comprises 13 residues. The germline V gene has CDR1 MNHNS and CDR2 SASEGT. In nucleotides, the CDR3 is TGTGCCAGCAGTCCGGGGGATACCTATGGCTACACCTTC. Translated, it gives CASSPGDTYGYTF.

This clonotype has a handful of counts. The chain uses TRBV20-1 and TRBJ2-1; 11 positions agree with TRBD2. This CDR3 has 15 residues. Germline V gene lookup returns CDR1 DFQATT and CDR2 SNEGSKA (reference sequence). Trimming cost V 4 bases and J 6 bases; bases outside gene matches: 8. The DNA for the CDR3 is TGCAGTGCTACCCTTAGCGGGGGGGCGATCAATGAGCAGTTCTTC. It encodes CSATLSGGAINEQFF.

This chain connects TRBV12-3 or TRBV12-4 to TRBJ2-2; D may be TRBD2 (5 bases). This CDR3 is 16 amino acids long. V lost 2 bases, J lost 7 bases, and 17 bases lay in between. The CDR3 protein is CASSLKSLASFGELFF. The DNA for the CDR3 is TGTGCCAGCAGTTTAAAATCCCTAGCCTCGTTCGGGGAGCTGTTTTTT.

V usage is TRBV2 and J usage is TRBJ2-7, with unresolved D. The CDR3 spans 16 residues. From germline, CDR1 is SNHLY and CDR2 FYNNEI. Trimming removed 6 bases at V and 6 bases at J, with 24 bases between. As DNA, the CDR3 is TGTGCCAGCAGCCCTTCGGCTCGCGGCGGTTCTGGCGAGCAGTACTTC. Its translation: CASSPSARGGSGEQYF. Variable domain in full (rest from reference TRBV2 and TRBJ2-7): EPEVTQTPSHQVTQMGQEVILRCVPISNHLYFYWYRQILGQKVEFLVSFYNNEISEKSEIFDDQFSVERPDGSNFTLKIRSTKLEDSAMYFCASSPSARGGSGEQYFGPGTRLTVT.

DNA for the CDR3: TGCGCCAGCAGCTCACAGCTAGCGAACACTGAAGCTTTCTTT. Translated, it gives CASSSQLANTEAFF. The chain links TRBV5-1 to TRBJ1-1, with D uncertain. The length of the CDR3 is 14 residues. CDR1 and CDR2 (germline): SGHRS, YFSETQ. Trimming took off 3 bases at V and 1 base at J, with 10 bases between the two ends.

This clonotype has more than one count but fewer than ten. The V gene is TRBV5-1, the J gene TRBJ2-3; TRBD1 aligns across 8 bases. Trimming at V came to 3 bases and at J to 1 base, leaving 10 bases not matched to a gene. Germline-derived CDR1 and CDR2 are SGHRS and YFSETQ. CDR3 length: 17 amino acids. The CDR3 here is CASSWGPGTGGTDTQYF. The CDR3 region has the DNA TGCGCCAGCAGCTGGGGACCCGGGACAGGAGGCACAGATACGCAGTATTTT.

The rearrangement uses TRBV19 and TRBJ1-2, with 9 nucleotides matching TRBD1. The CDR3 loop spans 15 amino acids. J was trimmed by 8 bases and V by 5 bases; bases with no gene match: 12. Germline values: CDR1 LNHDA, CDR2 SQIVND (reference sequence). This CDR3 reads CASSPPGNRGPGYTF. The CDR3, as DNA: TGTGCCAGTAGTCCTCCCGGGAACAGGGGGCCCGGCTACACCTTC.

This clonotype was seen a handful of times. V usage is TRBV29-1 and J usage is TRBJ1-1; no firm D call. The CDR3 has 13 amino acids. Germline lookup yields CDR1 SQVTM and CDR2 ANQGSEA. V lost 4 bases, J lost 5 bases, and 14 bases lay in between. The CDR3 sequence: CSVVLGYGTEAFF. Written as DNA, the CDR3 is TGCAGCGTTGTGCTAGGGTACGGGACTGAAGCTTTCTTT.

The chain is built from TRBV15 and TRBJ1-5; D gene ambiguous. V was clipped by 1 base and J by 5 bases, with 12 bases between them. Germline V gene lookup returns CDR1 LNHNV and CDR2 YYDKDF (reference sequence). The CDR3 length is 15 residues. In nucleotides, the CDR3 is TGTGCCACCAGCAGAGGTATAGGGTCATATCAGCCCCAGCATTTT. Encoded protein: CATSRGIGSYQPQHF.

This chain links TRBV30 with TRBJ1-2; no clear D. The length of the CDR3 is 13 residues. Germline lookup yields CDR1 GTSNPN and CDR2 SVGIG (reference sequence). V lost 0 bases and J 2 bases, leaving 7 bases between the germline ends. The CDR3 DNA is TGTGCCTGGAGTGTATCTCGGAACTATGGCTACACCTTC. Residues: CAWSVSRNYGYTF.

This clonotype was seen just once. The chain is built from TRBV7-8 and TRBJ1-5; 8 bases line up with TRBD1. This CDR3 spans 15 amino acids. Trimming cost V 6 bases and J 0 bases; bases outside gene matches: 4. CDR1 SGHVS and CDR2 FQNEAQ come from the germline V gene. The CDR3 DNA follows: TGTGCCAGCAGAGCGGACAGGGATAGCAATCAGCCCCAGCATTTT. This codes for CASRADRDSNQPQHF.

Only a few counts were recorded for this clonotype. The chain carries TRBV19 and TRBJ1-5; 7 nucleotides agree with TRBD1. The V gene end was trimmed by 6 bases and the J gene end by 5 bases; junction bases not matched to a gene: 13. The CDR3 length is 16 residues. Germline CDR1 and CDR2: LNHDA and SQIVND (reference sequence). The CDR3 protein is CASSPVQAGGYQPQHF. DNA for the CDR3: TGTGCCAGTAGCCCCGTACAAGCAGGGGGGTATCAGCCCCAGCATTTT.

The chain employs TRBV19 and TRBJ2-4; possibly TRBD1 for D (6 bases). The V gene's germline CDR1 is LNHDA and CDR2 SQIVND (reference sequence). The CDR3 is made up of 14 amino acids. The V end was cut by 6 bases, the J end by 3 bases, with 12 bases between. The DNA for the CDR3 is TGTGCCAGTAGGACCTCAGGGGTCAAAAACATTCAGTACTTC. It specifies CASRTSGVKNIQYF.

Worth noting for this clonotype: This sequence may be a read error, since a much larger clone differs from it by one base. The chain uses TRBV7-8 and TRBJ2-3; TRBD1 or TRBD2 may be the D gene (5 bases each). Germline assignment: CDR1 SGHVS and CDR2 FQNEAQ. The CDR3 length is 15 residues. The CDR3 is CTSSLAMGVGDTQYF. The CDR3 DNA is TGTACCAGCAGCTTAGCAATGGGGGTAGGGGATACGCAGTATTTT. Combining the CDR3 with reference TRBV7-8 and TRBJ2-3 gives the whole variable domain GAGVSQSPRYKVAKRGQDVALRCDPISGHVSLFWYQQALGQGPEFLTYFQNEAQLDKSGLPSDRFFAERPEGSVSTLKIQRTQQEDSAVYLCTSSLAMGVGDTQYFGPGTRLTVL.

V gene TRBV20-1 combines with J gene TRBJ1-1, with D unresolved. Germline V lookup: CDR1 DFQATT, CDR2 SNEGSKA (reference sequence). V dropped 2 bases and J dropped 0 bases, with 7 bases sitting between them. The CDR3 extends over 13 amino acids. The CDR3 region has the DNA TGCAGTGCTAGAAACGGCCTGAACACTGAAGCTTTCTTT. Translation: CSARNGLNTEAFF.

The chain employs TRBV5-1 and TRBJ2-5; D call uncertain. Deletions cut 1 base from V and 2 bases from J, with 6 bases between. CDR1 is SGHRS, CDR2 YFSETQ, per germline. This CDR3 has 13 residues. The CDR3 sequence: CASSLSGQETQYF. The CDR3 nucleotides read TGCGCCAGCAGCTTGTCAGGTCAAGAGACCCAGTACTTC.

This clonotype was found a few times. The V gene is TRBV7-2, the J gene TRBJ1-2; D call uncertain. Germline V gives CDR1 SGHTA, CDR2 FQGNSA. This CDR3 is built from 13 residues. V dropped 5 bases and J dropped 4 bases, with 11 bases sitting between them. In DNA, the CDR3 is TGTGCCAGCAGCGTGGCAGCCGGCTATGGCTACACCTTC. Its protein product is CASSVAAGYGYTF.

This clonotype was seen a handful of times. This chain links TRBV19 with TRBJ1-5; no firm D call. Trimming cost V 5 bases and J 6 bases, with 8 bases left between them. Germline CDR1 LNHDA, CDR2 SQIVND (reference sequence). CDR3 length equals 12 residues. The CDR3 nucleotides are TGTGCCAGTAGTGCCTTGCGTCAGCCCCAGCATTTT. Its protein is CASSALRQPQHF.

This chain joins TRBV7-8 and TRBJ2-2; TRBD2 matches 8 bases. Germline V lookup: CDR1 SGHVS, CDR2 FQNEAQ. V was clipped by 6 bases and J by 5 bases; unmatched bases: 5. CDR3 length: 14 residues. CDR3 DNA sequence: TGTGCCAGCAGTCGGGGGGGCCGGACCGGGGAGCTGTTTTTT. Protein sequence: CASSRGGRTGELFF.

In its sample, this clonotype is medium-sized. The chain uses TRBV21-1 and TRBJ2-5; no DNA check was done on the table's D call, TRBD1. TRBV21-1 constitutes a pseudogene. The CDR3 is made up of 19 amino acids. DNA for the CDR3: TGTGCCAGCAGCAAAGTTAGCAACGGGGGGGATCGGACCCAAGAGACCCAGTACTTC. Amino acids: CASSKVSNGGDRTQETQYF.

The chain uses TRBV19 and TRBJ1-5; 7 bases are a match to TRBD1. The CDR3 length is 15 residues. Germline values: CDR1 LNHDA, CDR2 SQIVND (reference sequence). V shed 4 bases, J shed 7 bases, and the junction held 10 bases outside the gene matches. CDR3 region: CASSRGGTEKQPQHF. CDR3 nucleotide sequence: TGTGCCAGTAGTAGAGGCGGGACAGAGAAACAGCCCCAGCATTTT.

This clonotype came up a few times. CDR3 bases: TGTGCCAGCAGCGGGAAAAGGGGACAGGGTGAGGCCATATATTTT. Translating it yields CASSGKRGQGEAIYF. The chain uses TRBV6-1 and TRBJ1-3; 9 nucleotides agree with TRBD1. This CDR3 spans 15 amino acids. Germline lookup yields CDR1 MNHNS and CDR2 SASEGT. J gave up 11 bases and V 6 bases, and 14 bases lay outside the gene matches.

This clonotype has just one count. The chain recombines TRBV12-3 or TRBV12-4 with TRBJ1-5; D gene unclear. The CDR3 length is 16 residues. The V gene lost 6 bases and the J gene lost 1 base, with 16 bases spanning the gap. CDR3 region: CASSPRGRLSNQPQHF. CDR3 DNA sequence: TGTGCCAGCAGCCCACGGGGTAGGCTGAGCAATCAGCCCCAGCATTTT.

This sequence joins TRBV6-5 and TRBJ2-7, with D perhaps TRBD1 (6 bases). V gave up 4 bases and J gave up 1 base, with 11 bases separating them. Per the germline V gene, CDR1 is MNHEY and CDR2 is SVGAGI. There are 14 residues in the CDR3. In nucleotides, the CDR3 is TGTGCCAGCAGTTTCCACAGGGCTTCCTACGAGCAGTACTTC. It is translated as CASSFHRASYEQYF.

V gene TRBV25-1 combines with J gene TRBJ2-1; TRBD2 might be the D (5 bases). The CDR3 sequence is 16 residues long. Trimming removed 6 bases at V and 4 bases at J, with 19 bases between. Germline V gives CDR1 MGHDK, CDR2 SYGVNS. CDR3 bases: TGTGCCAGCAGCAAGCCTACGGGGTACTCATACAATGAGCAGTTCTTC. Translation gives CASSKPTGYSYNEQFF.

The sample holds a few counts of this clonotype. The CDR3 protein is CASSYSSGGASEQYF. The CDR3 nucleotides are TGTGCCAGCAGTTACTCTAGCGGGGGGGCCTCCGAGCAGTACTTC. V and J are TRBV6-5 and TRBJ2-7; 11 bases line up with TRBD2. The length of the CDR3 is 15 residues. CDR1 and CDR2 (germline): MNHEY, SVGAGI. With V trimmed by 0 bases and J by 6 bases, 4 bases remained unmatched.

The chain recombines TRBV19 with TRBJ2-7; D not resolved. Trimming stripped 2 bases from V and 0 bases from J, with 8 bases between. The germline gives CDR1 LNHDA, CDR2 SQIVND (reference sequence). The CDR3 is 14 residues long. The CDR3, as DNA: TGTGCCAGTAGTATAATGGTCAGCTCCTACGAGCAGTACTTC. Its translation is CASSIMVSSYEQYF.

The rearrangement uses TRBV11-3 and TRBJ2-3, with unresolved D. The CDR3 covers 17 residues. The germline V and J ends were trimmed by 1 base and 4 bases, with 18 bases remaining between them. CDR1 and CDR2 from the germline V gene are SGHNT and YENEEA. The CDR3 nucleotides read TGTGCCAGCAGCTTAGGTGGTGCCGACCACTATTCAGATACGCAGTATTTT. It codes for CASSLGGADHYSDTQYF.

The chain carries TRBV7-8 and TRBJ1-1; no firm D call. The CDR3 consists of 16 residues. Trimming left V 3 bases short and J 4 bases short, with 18 bases between. In germline, CDR1 is SGHVS, CDR2 FQNEAQ. The CDR3 region is CASSFRSSVIGTEAFF. As DNA, the CDR3 is TGTGCCAGCAGCTTTCGAAGCTCTGTCATTGGCACTGAAGCTTTCTTT.